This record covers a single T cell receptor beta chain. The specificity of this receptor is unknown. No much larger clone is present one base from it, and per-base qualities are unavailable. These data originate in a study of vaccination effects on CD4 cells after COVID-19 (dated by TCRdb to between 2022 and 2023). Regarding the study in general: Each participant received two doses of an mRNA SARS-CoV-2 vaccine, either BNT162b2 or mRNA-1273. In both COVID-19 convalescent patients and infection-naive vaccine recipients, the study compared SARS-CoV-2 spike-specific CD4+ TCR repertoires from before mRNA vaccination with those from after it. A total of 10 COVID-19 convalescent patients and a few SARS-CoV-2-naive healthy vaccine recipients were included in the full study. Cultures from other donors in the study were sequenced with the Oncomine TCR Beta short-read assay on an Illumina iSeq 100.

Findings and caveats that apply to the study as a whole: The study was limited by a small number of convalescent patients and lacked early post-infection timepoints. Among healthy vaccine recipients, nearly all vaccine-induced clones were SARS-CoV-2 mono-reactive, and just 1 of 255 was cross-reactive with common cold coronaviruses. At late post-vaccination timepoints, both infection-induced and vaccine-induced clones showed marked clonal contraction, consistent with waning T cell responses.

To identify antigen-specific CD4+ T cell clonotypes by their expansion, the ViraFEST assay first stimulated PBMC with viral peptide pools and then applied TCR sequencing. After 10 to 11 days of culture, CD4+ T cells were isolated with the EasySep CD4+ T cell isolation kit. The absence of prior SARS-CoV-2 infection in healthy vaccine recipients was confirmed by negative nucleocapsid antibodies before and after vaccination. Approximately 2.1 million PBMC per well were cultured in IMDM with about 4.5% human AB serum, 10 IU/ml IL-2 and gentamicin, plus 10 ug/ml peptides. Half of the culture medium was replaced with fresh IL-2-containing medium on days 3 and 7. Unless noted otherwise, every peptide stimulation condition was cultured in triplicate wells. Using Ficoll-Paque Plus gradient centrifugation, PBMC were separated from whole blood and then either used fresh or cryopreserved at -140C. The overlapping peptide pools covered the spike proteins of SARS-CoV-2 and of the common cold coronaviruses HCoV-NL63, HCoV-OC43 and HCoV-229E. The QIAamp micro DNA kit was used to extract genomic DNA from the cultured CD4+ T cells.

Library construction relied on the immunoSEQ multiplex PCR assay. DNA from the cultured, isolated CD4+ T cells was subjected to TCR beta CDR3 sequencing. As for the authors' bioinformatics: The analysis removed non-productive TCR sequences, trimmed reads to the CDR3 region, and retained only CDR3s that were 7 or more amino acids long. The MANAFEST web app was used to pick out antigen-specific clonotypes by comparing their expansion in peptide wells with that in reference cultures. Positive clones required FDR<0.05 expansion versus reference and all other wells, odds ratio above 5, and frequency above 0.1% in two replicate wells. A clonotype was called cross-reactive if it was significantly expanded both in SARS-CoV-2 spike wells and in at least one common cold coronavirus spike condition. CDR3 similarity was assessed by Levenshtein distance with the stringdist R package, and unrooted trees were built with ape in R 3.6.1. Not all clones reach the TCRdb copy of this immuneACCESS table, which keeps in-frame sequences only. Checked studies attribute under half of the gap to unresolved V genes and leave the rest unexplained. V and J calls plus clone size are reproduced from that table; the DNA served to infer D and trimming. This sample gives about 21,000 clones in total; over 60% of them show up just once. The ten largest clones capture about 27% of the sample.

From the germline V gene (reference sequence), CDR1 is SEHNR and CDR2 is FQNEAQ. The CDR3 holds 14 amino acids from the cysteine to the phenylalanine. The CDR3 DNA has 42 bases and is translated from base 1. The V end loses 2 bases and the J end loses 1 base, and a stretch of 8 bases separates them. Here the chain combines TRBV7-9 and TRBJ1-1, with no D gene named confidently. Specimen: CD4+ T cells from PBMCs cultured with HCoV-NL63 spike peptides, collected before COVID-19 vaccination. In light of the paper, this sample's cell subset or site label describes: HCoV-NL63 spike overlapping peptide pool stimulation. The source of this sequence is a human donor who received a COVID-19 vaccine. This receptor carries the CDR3 CASSLRMANTEAFF. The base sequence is TGTGCCAGCAGCTTAAGAATGGCGAACACTGAAGCTTTCTTT. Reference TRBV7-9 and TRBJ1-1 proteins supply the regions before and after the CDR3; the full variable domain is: DTGVSQNPRHKITKRGQNVTFRCDPISEHNRLYWYRQTLGQGPEFLTYFQNEAQLEKSRLLSDRFSAERPKGSFSTLEIQRTEQGDSAMYLCASSLRMANTEAFFGQGTRLTVV.